This T cell receptor beta chain is from a study of shared clonotypes between healthy human individuals. Notes on the study in general: Rarefaction analysis demonstrated incomplete sorted-subset sequencing notwithstanding large depth. When naive CD4 clonotypes were compared across several donors, approximately 5% were shared.

Execution of the assay was at deep level. How the authors handled the data: ImmunoSEQ only sent back junction sequences with no quality scores, so filtering was done differently. Sequencing used immunoSEQ multiplex PCR; TCRdb keeps in-frame clones, though not all of them. From that table come the V and J calls and clone size; the DNA was used to work out D and trimming. The sample records about a million clones, more than 75% being singletons. In germline, CDR1 is SGHRS, CDR2 YFSETQ. The CDR3 contains 15 residues. Trimming pared 5 bases from V and 0 bases from J, leaving 15 bases between. Worth noting for this clone: Its antigen remains unidentified.

This chain connects TRBV5-1 to TRBJ2-7; D possibly matches TRBD1 or TRBD2 (5 bases each). The TCR sequence derives from a man aged 18-30 years in good health. Source material: memory CD4+ T cells sorted from blood. As for subset: CD45RA-negative fraction. The CDR3 loop is CASRFGDGGSYEQYF. For the CDR3, the DNA is TGCGCCAGCAGGTTCGGGGACGGAGGCTCCTACGAGCAGTACTTC.